These T cell receptor beta chains were read from a single sample in a study of blood T cells in healthy people across ages. TCRdb re-called the 5' RACE reads with MiXCR, one entry per CDR3 protein. This table holds about 640,000 distinct CDR3 sequences, 35% to 50% found once. Sequencing was carried out using blood. The receptors were gathered from a man older than 75 in good health. Each CDR3 is given with its conserved first and last residue. The D gene is left open where the match is weak. The listing skips clone size in some rows; elsewhere it reads once, few, many or a size class.

clone_size	v_call	d_call	j_call	cdr3_nt	cdr3_aa
NA	TRBV28	NA	TRBJ2-3	TGTGCCAGCGGACGGACGGGACCCACAGATACGCAGTATTTT	CASGRTGPTDTQYF
NA	TRBV6-5	TRBD1	TRBJ1-1	TGTACCAGCAGTGAAGACAGGGTGAACACTGAAGCTTTCTTT	CTSSEDRVNTEAFF
NA	TRBV20-1	TRBD1	TRBJ1-6	TGTAGTGCTAGTGCTGAGGGGGCTCTTAATCCACCCCTCCACTTT	CSASAEGALNPPLHF
NA	TRBV6-1	TRBD1	TRBJ1-2	TGTGCCAGCAGTCAAGGACAGGATCTCTACACCTTC	CASSQGQDLYTF
NA	TRBV9	NA	TRBJ2-7	TGTGCCAGCAGCGTACTTCCCCAGGGCTCCTACAATGAGCAGTACTTC	CASSVLPQGSYNEQYF
few	TRBV3-1	NA	TRBJ2-7	TGTGCCAGCAGCCGCGGGACAGACTACGAGCAGTACTTC	CASSRGTDYEQYF
few	TRBV28	TRBD1	TRBJ1-4	TGTGCCAGCAGAAGAGTTCCGGGACAGGGGCTTGAAAAACTGTTTTTT	CASRRVPGQGLEKLFF
few	TRBV28	TRBD2	TRBJ2-4	TGTGCCAGCAGCGCCGGGAGGTCTCAGCAGTACTTC	CASSAGRSQQYF
NA	TRBV7-9	TRBD1	TRBJ2-7	TGTGCCAGCAGCTCTTGGGACAGGGAAAACGAGCAGTACTTC	CASSSWDRENEQYF
many	TRBV6-1	NA	TRBJ1-2	TGTGCCACCCCCGGGCAGTCCACCGGGTATGGCTACACCTTC	CATPGQSTGYGYTF
NA	TRBV2	TRBD2	TRBJ2-1	TGTGCCAGCAGGACACTAGCGGGAGCTGTGTTCTTC	CASRTLAGAVFF
once	TRBV2	NA	TRBJ1-2	TGTGCCAGCAGTGTTCTGCGACAATATGGCTACACCTTC	CASSVLRQYGYTF
many	TRBV7-9	NA	TRBJ2-7	TGTGCCAGCAGCTCCGATGGGGGCCTCAGCTACGAGCAGTACTTC	CASSSDGGLSYEQYF
NA	TRBV5-1	NA	TRBJ2-3	TGCGCCAGCAGCTTGGTGACAGGAACTACTAGCACAGATACGCAGTATTTT	CASSLVTGTTSTDTQYF
few	TRBV28	NA	TRBJ1-2	TGTGCCAGCAGGGGCAGCTTATATGGCTACACCTTC	CASRGSLYGYTF
NA	TRBV5-1	TRBD1	TRBJ2-3	TGCGCCAGCAGCATCGACAGGGGTACAGCTACGCAGTATTTT	CASSIDRGTATQYF
few	TRBV28	NA	TRBJ2-5	TGTGCCAGCAGTGCCTCGGATCGGTGGATTGAAGAGACCCAGTACTTC	CASSASDRWIEETQYF
NA	TRBV5-5	NA	TRBJ2-7	TGTGCCAGCAGCTTGTGGGCCGGGGCAGGGGAAACCTACGAGCAGTACTTC	CASSLWAGAGETYEQYF
NA	TRBV7-3	NA	TRBJ2-6	TGTGCCAGCAGCCCTACACAGGGCGGCTCTGGGGCCAACGTCCTGACTTTC	CASSPTQGGSGANVLTF
many	TRBV20-1	TRBD1	TRBJ1-5	TGCAGTGCTAGAGATTGGGCACAGGGGGCCAATCAGCCCCAGCATTTT	CSARDWAQGANQPQHF
few	TRBV28	NA	TRBJ2-4	TGTGCCAGCAAACCTCGGGAGAGCGGCATTCAGTACTTC	CASKPRESGIQYF
few	TRBV6-2/TRBV6-3	TRBD1	TRBJ1-1	TGTGCCAGCAGTACACAAAGGACAGGGAAGAACACTGAAGCTTTCTTT	CASSTQRTGKNTEAFF
few	TRBV20-1	NA	TRBJ2-3	TGCAGTGCCCGGGGAGGTGCAGATACGCAGTATTTT	CSARGGADTQYF
NA	TRBV7-9	TRBD1	TRBJ1-4	TGTGCCAGCAGCACCCAGACAGGGGGTAATGAAAAACTGTTTTTT	CASSTQTGGNEKLFF
few	TRBV29-1	TRBD1	TRBJ1-1	TGCAGCGTGGCCCGGGACAGGGGGACTGAAGCTTTCTTT	CSVARDRGTEAFF
NA	TRBV9	NA	TRBJ2-1	TGTGCCAGCAGCCCTACCGGGGGCACCGAGTTCTTC	CASSPTGGTEFF
NA	TRBV20-1	NA	TRBJ2-1	TGCAGTGCTAGAGGAAACAATGAGCAGTTCTTC	CSARGNNEQFF
NA	TRBV6-5	TRBD1	TRBJ1-2	TGTGCCAGCAGCCGCCCGCAACAGGGGAACTATGGCTACACCTTC	CASSRPQQGNYGYTF
NA	TRBV7-8	NA	TRBJ2-7	TGTGCCAGCAGCTTAGCGCTTCCTAGCGCCATCAATGAGCAGTACTTC	CASSLALPSAINEQYF
NA	TRBV4-3	NA	TRBJ2-3	TGCGCCAGCAGCCAATACAGGGCCACAGATACGCAGTATTTT	CASSQYRATDTQYF
NA	TRBV5-4	TRBD1	TRBJ2-5	TGTGCCGGCAGCAGGGACAGACAAGAGACCCAGTACTTC	CAGSRDRQETQYF
NA	TRBV28	NA	TRBJ2-3	TGTGCCAGCAGTCCATACCCGACTAGTCCCGATACGCAGTATTTT	CASSPYPTSPDTQYF
NA	TRBV9	NA	TRBJ2-3	TGTGCCAGCAGCGTTGCACAGGGTAGAACAGATACGCAGTATTTT	CASSVAQGRTDTQYF
many	TRBV4-2	NA	TRBJ1-2	TGTGCCAGCAGCCAAGACGTGGGCGGCTATGGCTACACCTTC	CASSQDVGGYGYTF
NA	TRBV6-2/TRBV6-3	TRBD1	TRBJ2-6	TGTGCCAGCAGTTACGACAGGGGTAACACTGGGGCCAACGTCCCGACTTTC	CASSYDRGNTGANVPTF
few	TRBV20-1	NA	TRBJ2-7	TGCAGTGCTAGAGAAGCTGCTTCCTACGAGCAGTACTTC	CSAREAASYEQYF
NA	TRBV6-5	TRBD2	TRBJ2-7	TGTGCCAGCAGTTCCCCGACTAGCGGGCTAAACTACGAGCAGTACTTC	CASSSPTSGLNYEQYF
NA	TRBV5-4	TRBD1	TRBJ2-5	TGTGCCAGCAGCTTGGGAGGCGGGACAGGCGTCCAAGAGACCCAGTACTTC	CASSLGGGTGVQETQYF
few	TRBV28	NA	TRBJ2-7	TGTGCCAGCAGTGCTGGCGGCTCCTACAATGAGCAGTACTTC	CASSAGGSYNEQYF
NA	TRBV12-3/TRBV12-4	TRBD2	TRBJ2-2	TGTGCTAGCAGTCGTAGCGGGGACGGGGAGCTGTTTTTT	CASSRSGDGELFF
NA	TRBV7-9	TRBD2	TRBJ2-4	TGTGCCAGCAGCTTATTGACTAGCGGGACGGACATTCAGTACTTC	CASSLLTSGTDIQYF
few	TRBV7-2	TRBD2	TRBJ2-5	TGTGCCAGCAGCTTAACGAGCGGGGCCCCGGGGACCCAGTACTTC	CASSLTSGAPGTQYF
NA	TRBV6-2/TRBV6-3	TRBD1	TRBJ2-6	TGTGCCAGCAGTTCGGTCACAGGGGGCACTGGGGCCAACGTCCTGACTTTC	CASSSVTGGTGANVLTF